Following are 21 T cell receptor beta chains from one sample sequenced in a study of blood T cell repertoires in COVID-19. The table came from immunoSEQ multiplex PCR; TCRdb's copy has only in-frame clones and leaves some out. The table includes roughly 280,000 clones, around 88% detected once. The specimen sequenced was peripheral blood. The source of these receptors is a man under 40 with active or convalescent COVID-19.

The chain carries TRBV7-9 and TRBJ2-7, with 8 bases aligning to TRBD1. The CDR3 loop spans 16 amino acids. CDR1 SEHNR and CDR2 FQNEAQ come from the germline V gene (reference sequence). V shed 0 bases and J 2 bases; nucleotides not matched to a gene: 6. CDR3 sequence (DNA): TGTGCCAGCAGCTTAGCTTCAGGGGGCGATACCTACGAGCAGTACTTC. Residues: CASSLASGGDTYEQYF.

The gene calls are TRBV5-1 and TRBJ2-3; the match to TRBD2 covers 14 bases. The CDR3 has 17 residues. V shed 4 bases and J 6 bases; nucleotides not matched to a gene: 10. Per germline, CDR1 SGHRS and CDR2 YFSETQ. The CDR3 is CASSRGLAGVPRDTQYF. For the CDR3, the DNA is TGCGCCAGCAGCCGGGGACTAGCGGGGGTCCCTCGGGATACGCAGTATTTT.

This clone was counted a single time. This chain joins TRBV7-7 and TRBJ2-3; perhaps TRBD2 as D (6 bases). The length of the CDR3 is 16 residues. In germline, CDR1 is SSHAT, CDR2 FNYEAQ (reference sequence). V lost 5 bases and J 1 base, leaving 16 bases between the germline ends. As DNA, the CDR3 is TGTGCCAGCAGCCTCCGGGGAGGCGGGGGCACAGATACGCAGTATTTT. Protein product: CASSLRGGGGTDTQYF.

This chain connects TRBV7-9 to TRBJ1-3, with D maybe TRBD1 (5 bases). This CDR3 spans 15 amino acids. The germline V and J ends were trimmed by 5 bases and 4 bases, with 15 bases remaining between them. Germline assignment: CDR1 SEHNR and CDR2 FQNEAQ (reference sequence). The CDR3 protein is CASSHPPGMGNTIYF. Here the CDR3 DNA reads TGTGCCAGCAGCCATCCTCCAGGGATGGGAAACACCATATATTTT.

The chain joins TRBV11-2 to TRBJ1-1, with 9 positions matching TRBD1. The CDR3 sequence is 14 residues long. Trimming at V came to 5 bases and at J to 9 bases, leaving 10 bases not matched to a gene. CDR1 and CDR2 from the germline V gene are SGHAT and FQNNGV. As DNA, the CDR3 is TGTGCCAGCAGCCCGGGACAGGGAAATAAAAAAGCTTTCTTT. This sequence encodes CASSPGQGNKKAFF.

The rearrangement links TRBV4-3 to TRBJ1-1; 10 bases match TRBD1. Germline CDR1 LGHNA, CDR2 YSLEER. J gave up 6 bases and V 0 bases, and 4 bases lay outside the gene matches. The CDR3 has 15 amino acids. CDR3 sequence (DNA): TGCGCCAGCAGCCAAGATAGAGGACAGGGGGCTGAAGCTTTCTTT. Protein: CASSQDRGQGAEAFF.

The chain combines TRBV7-6 with TRBJ1-3, with 12 bases fitting TRBD1. Germline V gene sequence: CDR1 SGHVS, CDR2 FNYEAQ. Germline trimming cut 1 base from V and 9 bases from J; bases unmatched to any gene: 4. This CDR3 region has 15 residues. The CDR3 spells CASSLDPGQGATIYF. As DNA, the CDR3 is TGTGCCAGCAGCTTAGACCCGGGACAGGGGGCCACCATATATTTT.

V is TRBV6-4 and J is TRBJ2-1; 8 bases map to TRBD1. The CDR3 loop spans 14 amino acids. Germline-derived CDR1 and CDR2 are MRHNA and SNTAGT. Trimming removed 2 bases from V and 7 bases from J; junction bases left unmatched: 4. The CDR3 DNA sequence: TGTGCCAGCAGTGACCACAGGGGGGTGAATGAGCAGTTCTTC. Translated: CASSDHRGVNEQFF.

The chain uses TRBV3-1 (or the pseudogene TRBV3-2) and TRBJ1-5; maybe TRBD1 (5 bases). The CDR3 covers 14 residues. The V end was cut by 4 bases, the J end by 3 bases, with 10 bases between. Per the germline V gene, CDR1 is LGHDT and CDR2 is YNNKEL (reference sequence). The CDR3 protein is CASSPPGSNQPQHF. The CDR3, as DNA: TGTGCCAGCAGCCCTCCAGGGTCCAATCAGCCCCAGCATTTT.

Written as DNA, the CDR3 is TGTGCCAGCAGGCCGGGACAGGGGACGTACGAGCAGTACTTC. It codes for CASRPGQGTYEQYF. V gene TRBV2 combines with J gene TRBJ2-7; 10 nucleotides align to TRBD1. The CDR3 has 14 amino acids. The germline V gene encodes CDR1 SNHLY and CDR2 FYNNEI. After removal of 6 bases from V and 4 bases from J, the junction contained 6 bases not matched to a gene.

In this sample, this clone turned up a few times. The chain is built from TRBV11-2 and TRBJ1-1; perhaps TRBD1 as D (6 bases). Germline V lookup: CDR1 SGHAT, CDR2 FQNNGV. Trimming stripped 1 base from V and 6 bases from J, with 21 bases between. This CDR3 spans 17 amino acids. DNA for the CDR3: TGTGCCAGCAGCTTAGGCTCTCTTGGGGTCGAGGGGGCTGAAGCTTTCTTT. This sequence encodes CASSLGSLGVEGAEAFF.

The V call is TRBV2, the J call TRBJ1-3; D not resolved. This CDR3 contains 11 residues. Germline V CDR1 and CDR2: SNHLY, FYNNEI. V lost 8 bases, J lost 4 bases, and 6 bases lay in between. The CDR3 reads CASAIGNTIYF. The CDR3 DNA sequence: TGTGCCAGCGCTATCGGAAACACCATATATTTT.

The V and J genes are TRBV5-4 and TRBJ2-1, with 9 nucleotides matching TRBD2. This CDR3 comprises 17 residues. Germline-derived CDR1 and CDR2 are SGHNT and YYREEE (reference sequence). The junction had 11 bases not matched to a gene; V was cut back by 1 base and J by 6 bases. The CDR3, as DNA: TGTGCCAGCAGCTTGTTGTCCCTAGCGGGGACGATCAATGAGCAGTTCTTC. Encoded protein: CASSLLSLAGTINEQFF. The whole variable domain, remainder taken from reference TRBV5-4 and TRBJ2-1, is ETGVTQSPTHLIKTRGQQVTLRCSSQSGHNTVSWYQQALGQGPQFIFQYYREEENGRGNFPPRFSGLQFPNYSSELNVNALELDDSALYLCASSLLSLAGTINEQFFGPGTRLTVL.

The chain employs TRBV4-1 and TRBJ2-7; tentatively, D is TRBD2 (7 bases). Trimming left V 0 bases short and J 0 bases short, with 12 bases between. This CDR3 has 16 residues. Germline lookup yields CDR1 MGHRA and CDR2 YSYEKL. CDR3 bases: TGCGCCAGCAGCCAAGATAGGGGGGGGGACTCCTACGAGCAGTACTTC. Amino acid sequence: CASSQDRGGDSYEQYF.

This sequence joins TRBV6-4 and TRBJ2-3, with 7 bases lining up with TRBD2. V lost 4 bases and J lost 2; bases outside the gene matches: 3. Germline V gene lookup returns CDR1 MRHNA and CDR2 SNTAGT. The CDR3 is made up of 14 amino acids. CDR3 in amino acids: CASSASGVTDTQYF. The DNA for the CDR3 is TGTGCCAGCAGTGCTAGCGGAGTCACAGATACGCAGTATTTT.

Only one count was recorded for this clone. The genes are TRBV7-8 and TRBJ1-5, with no clear D. The CDR3 is 16 amino acids. Trimming took 7 bases from V and 0 from J, leaving 16 bases between them. Germline CDR1 reads SGHVS; CDR2 reads FQNEAQ. CDR3 coding DNA: TGTGCCAGCACTCCGCAGCCCGGGTTTAGCAATCAGCCCCAGCATTTT. It translates to CASTPQPGFSNQPQHF.

The chain combines TRBV11-2 with TRBJ2-1, with TRBD2 identical over 15 bases. The CDR3 contains 15 residues. CDR1 SGHAT and CDR2 FQNNGV come from the germline V gene. Losses at the gene ends were 6 bases for V and 7 bases for J; bases not matched to a gene: 4. The CDR3: CASRLGTSGGNEQFF. The CDR3, as DNA: TGTGCCAGCAGACTCGGGACTAGCGGGGGGAATGAGCAGTTCTTC.

The rearrangement uses TRBV30 and TRBJ2-1; unclear D gene. Germline loops: CDR1 GTSNPN, CDR2 SVGIG (reference sequence). V shed 2 bases and J shed 0 bases, with 8 bases lying between them. The CDR3 loop spans 14 amino acids. In nucleotides, the CDR3 is TGTGCCTGGAGTATACGGAGCTCCTACAATGAGCAGTTCTTC. Its translation: CAWSIRSSYNEQFF.

This clone has a single count. The V and J genes are TRBV18 and TRBJ1-5; 9 nucleotides align to TRBD1. With V trimmed by 5 bases and J by 7 bases, 9 bases remained unmatched. Germline V gives CDR1 KGHSH, CDR2 LQKENI. There are 15 residues in the CDR3. In nucleotides, the CDR3 is TGTGCCAGCTCAAGCAGACAGGGGGTGGAACAGCCCCAGCATTTT. It codes for CASSSRQGVEQPQHF.

The CDR3 sequence: CASSSLAGNYEQYF. DNA of the CDR3: TGCGCCAGCAGCTCACTAGCGGGAAACTACGAGCAGTACTTC. This chain joins TRBV4-1 and TRBJ2-7, with 10 bases that match TRBD2. Germline V lookup: CDR1 MGHRA, CDR2 YSYEKL. The CDR3 is 14 residues long. The V segment lost 5 bases and the J segment 3 bases; nucleotides outside the gene matches: 4.

The chain uses TRBV9 and TRBJ1-1; 7 bases are a match to TRBD1. The CDR3 totals 18 residues. The V and J ends lost 3 bases and 0 bases, in that order; junction bases with no gene match: 14. Per germline, CDR1 SGDLS and CDR2 YYNGEE. CDR3 nucleotide sequence: TGTGCCAGCAGCGCTCAGGGGCAGGGGGTAGGTTTGAACACTGAAGCTTTCTTT. This sequence encodes CASSAQGQGVGLNTEAFF.